This TCR beta chain was recovered during a study of neurological immune-mediated disorders. Study-wide results and caveats: Private repertoires in all groups were suggested by the finding that expanded clones across subjects shared no CDR3 amino acid sequences.

Germline CDR1 SGDLS, CDR2 YYNGEE. The ends were cut back, 0 bases at V and 0 bases at J, with 9 bases in the middle. This CDR3 spans 15 amino acids. With 10-nucleotide random UMIs, 5'RACE was used to make the cDNA. TCRdb itself ran the 5' RACE reads through MiXCR, one entry per CDR3 protein. The data contain more than 15,000 distinct CDR3 sequences, about 2.6% of them seen just once; the ten biggest clones take up 5.5%. This clonotype was counted ten times or more. What it binds is unknown. Sample: PBMCs. V gene TRBV9 combines with J gene TRBJ1-1; D gene ambiguous. The receptor's source is a woman aged 18-30 years with multiple sclerosis. The CDR3 is CASSVEIGMNTEAFF. The DNA of the CDR3 is TGTGCCAGCAGCGTAGAGATCGGGATGAACACTGAAGCTTTCTTT.